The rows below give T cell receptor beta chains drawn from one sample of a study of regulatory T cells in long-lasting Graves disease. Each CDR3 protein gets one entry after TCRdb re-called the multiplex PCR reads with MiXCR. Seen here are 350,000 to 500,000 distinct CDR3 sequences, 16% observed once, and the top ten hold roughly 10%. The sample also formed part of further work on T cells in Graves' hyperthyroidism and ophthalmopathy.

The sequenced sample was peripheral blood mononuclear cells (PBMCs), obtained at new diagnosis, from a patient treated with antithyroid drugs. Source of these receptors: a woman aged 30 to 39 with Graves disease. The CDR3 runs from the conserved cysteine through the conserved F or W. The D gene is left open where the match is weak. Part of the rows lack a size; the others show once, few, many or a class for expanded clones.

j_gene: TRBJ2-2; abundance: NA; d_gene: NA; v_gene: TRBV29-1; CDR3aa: CSGGLTGELFF; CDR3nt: TGCAGCGGTGGACTGACCGGGGAGCTGTTTTTT
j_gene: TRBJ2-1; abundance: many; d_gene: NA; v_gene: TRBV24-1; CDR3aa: CATSDLPGGTYNEQFF; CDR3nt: TGTGCCACCAGTGATTTGCCAGGGGGGACCTACAATGAGCAGTTCTTC
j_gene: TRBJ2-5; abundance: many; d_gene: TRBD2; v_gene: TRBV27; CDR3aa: CASSWGGLGPKETQYF; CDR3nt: TGTGCCAGCAGTTGGGGGGGGTTGGGACCCAAAGAGACCCAGTACTTC
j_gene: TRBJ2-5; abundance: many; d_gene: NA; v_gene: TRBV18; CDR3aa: CASSGEVEETQYF; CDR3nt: TGTGCCAGCTCAGGGGAAGTTGAGGAGACCCAGTACTTC
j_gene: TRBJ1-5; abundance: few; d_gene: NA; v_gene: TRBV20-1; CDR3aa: CSARIEPDSNQPQHF; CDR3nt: TGCAGTGCTAGGATCGAGCCGGATAGCAATCAGCCCCAGCATTTT
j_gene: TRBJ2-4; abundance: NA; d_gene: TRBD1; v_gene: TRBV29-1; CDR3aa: CSAGQGANIQYF; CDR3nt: TGCAGCGCAGGACAGGGGGCGAACATTCAGTACTTC
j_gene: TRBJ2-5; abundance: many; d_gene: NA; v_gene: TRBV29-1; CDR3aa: CSVEDLGGPRETQYF; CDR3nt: TGCAGCGTTGAAGATTTGGGCGGCCCTAGGGAGACCCAGTACTTC
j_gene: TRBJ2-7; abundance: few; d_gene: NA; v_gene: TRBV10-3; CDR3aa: CAISDRARDGHEQYF; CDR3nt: TGTGCCATCAGTGACCGGGCCAGGGATGGCCACGAGCAGTACTTC
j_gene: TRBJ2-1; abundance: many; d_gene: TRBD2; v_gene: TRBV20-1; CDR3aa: CSARTLAGGGNEQFF; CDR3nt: TGCAGTGCTAGGACCTTAGCGGGAGGAGGGAATGAGCAGTTCTTC
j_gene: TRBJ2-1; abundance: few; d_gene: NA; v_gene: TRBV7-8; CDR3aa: CASSLPGSWDNEQFF; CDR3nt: TGTGCCAGCAGCTTACCAGGGTCATGGGACAATGAGCAGTTCTTC
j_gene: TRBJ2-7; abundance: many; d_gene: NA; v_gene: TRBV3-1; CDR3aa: CASSQDVGSYEQYF; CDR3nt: TGTGCCAGCAGCCAAGATGTCGGGAGCTACGAGCAGTACTTC
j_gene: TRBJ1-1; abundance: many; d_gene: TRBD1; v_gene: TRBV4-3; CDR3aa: CASSPAGGTEAFF; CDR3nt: TGCGCCAGCAGCCCCGCAGGGGGCACTGAAGCTTTCTTT
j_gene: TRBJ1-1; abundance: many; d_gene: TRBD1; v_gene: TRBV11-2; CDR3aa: CASSSTGTGATEAFF; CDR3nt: TGTGCCAGCAGCTCTACCGGGACAGGGGCGACTGAAGCTTTCTTT
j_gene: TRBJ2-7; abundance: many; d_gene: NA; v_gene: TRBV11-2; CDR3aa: CASSARGSSGALSYEQYF; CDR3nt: TGTGCCAGCAGCGCCAGGGGGTCGTCGGGAGCCCTTTCCTACGAGCAGTACTTC
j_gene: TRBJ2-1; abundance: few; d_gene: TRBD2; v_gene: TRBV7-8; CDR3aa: CASTSSGRGYNEQFF; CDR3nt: TGTGCCAGCACCTCAAGCGGGAGGGGGTACAATGAGCAGTTCTTC
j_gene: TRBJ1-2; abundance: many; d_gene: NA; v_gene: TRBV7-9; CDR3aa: CASSLVPGAENYGYTF; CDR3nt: TGTGCCAGCAGCTTAGTCCCCGGGGCGGAAAACTATGGCTACACCTTC
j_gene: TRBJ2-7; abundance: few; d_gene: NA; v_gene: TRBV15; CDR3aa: CATSRDRADEQYF; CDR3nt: TGTGCCACCAGCAGAGACCGAGCGGACGAGCAGTACTTC
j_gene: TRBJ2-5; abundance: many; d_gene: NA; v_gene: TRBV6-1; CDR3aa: CASLTKRETQYF; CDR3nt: TGTGCCAGCCTGACGAAAAGGGAGACCCAGTACTTC
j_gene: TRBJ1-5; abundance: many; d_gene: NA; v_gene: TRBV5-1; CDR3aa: CASSLWPHSNQPQHF; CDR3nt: TGCGCCAGCAGCTTGTGGCCGCATAGCAATCAGCCCCAGCATTTT
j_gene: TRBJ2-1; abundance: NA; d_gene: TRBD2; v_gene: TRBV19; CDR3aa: CASRTRGVDEQFF; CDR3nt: TGTGCCAGTCGTACGCGGGGGGTAGATGAGCAGTTCTTC
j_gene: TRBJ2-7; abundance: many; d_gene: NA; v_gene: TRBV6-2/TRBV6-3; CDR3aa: CASTTGSYEQYF; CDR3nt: TGTGCCAGCACCACAGGGTCCTACGAGCAGTACTTC
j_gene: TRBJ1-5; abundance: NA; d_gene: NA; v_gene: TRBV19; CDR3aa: CASSFTVSNQPQHF; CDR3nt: TGTGCCAGTAGTTTCACAGTCAGCAATCAGCCCCAGCATTTT
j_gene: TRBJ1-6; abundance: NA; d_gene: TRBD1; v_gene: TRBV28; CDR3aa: CASSLSGPGAGGANVYNSPLHF; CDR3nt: TGTGCCAGCAGTTTGTCTGGCCCAGGGGCAGGGGGCGCAAACGTCTATAATTCACCCCTCCACTTT